The rows below give T cell receptor beta chains drawn from one sample of a study of shared clonotypes between healthy human individuals. Assay: immunoSEQ multiplex PCR; the TCRdb copy retains only in-frame clones and omits some. The sample holds approximately 980,000 clones, 70% to 85% seen once. The material sequenced was memory CD4+ T cells sorted from blood. Receptors originate from a man younger than 35 in good health. Both conserved end residues are part of each CDR3. The D gene is left open where the match is weak. Part of the rows lack a size; the others show once, few, many or a class for expanded clones.

j_call	d_call	v_call	clone_size	cdr3_nt	cdr3_aa
TRBJ2-7	TRBD2	TRBV6-5	NA	TGTGCCAGCAGTTCTAGCGGGGCCTCCTACGAGCAGTACTTC	CASSSSGASYEQYF
TRBJ1-2	NA	TRBV28	NA	TGTGCCAGCAGCGAAGTTGGGGGCGATGGCTACACCTTC	CASSEVGGDGYTF
TRBJ2-1	TRBD2	TRBV7-9	NA	TGTGCCAGCAGTGCGGGGGGCGCATTGGTATTCAGGGAGCAGTTCTTC	CASSAGGALVFREQFF
TRBJ2-6	NA	TRBV9	once	TGTGCCAGCAGCGCCCCAGCGGCCGGGGCCAACGTCCTGACTTTC	CASSAPAAGANVLTF
TRBJ1-2	NA	TRBV23-1	NA	TGCGCCAGCAGTCCGCGGGGCCACTATGGCTACACCTTC	CASSPRGHYGYTF
TRBJ2-5	TRBD1	TRBV5-1	few	TGCGCCAGCAGCCAAGGACAGGGGGGATCAGAGACCCAGTACTTC	CASSQGQGGSETQYF
TRBJ1-6	NA	TRBV11-2	NA	TGTGCCAGCAGCCCCCGGGGGGGATCACCCCTCCACTTT	CASSPRGGSPLHF
TRBJ2-5	NA	TRBV5-1	NA	TGCGCCAGCAGCTCGGTTAGTCAAGAGACCCAGTACTTC	CASSSVSQETQYF
TRBJ1-6	TRBD1	TRBV7-2	NA	TGTGCCAGCAGCTTAAAAGGACAGGCATCTAATTCACCCCTCCACTTT	CASSLKGQASNSPLHF
TRBJ1-5	NA	TRBV6-1	NA	TGTGCCAGCAGTCCCGACGGTGGTCAGCCCCAGCATTTT	CASSPDGGQPQHF
TRBJ1-2	NA	TRBV7-8	NA	TGTGCCAGCAGCTTAGCAGAATATGGACGGTTGAACTATGGCTACACCTTC	CASSLAEYGRLNYGYTF
TRBJ2-7	NA	TRBV18	NA	TGTGCCAGCTCACCTCCGCAGACCTACGAGCAGTACTTC	CASSPPQTYEQYF
TRBJ2-6	NA	TRBV7-2	few	TGTGCCAGCAGCTTAGTACGGGCTGGGGCCAACGTCCTGACTTTC	CASSLVRAGANVLTF
TRBJ2-7	TRBD1	TRBV2	NA	TGTGCCAGCAGTGTACAGGGGGCTTACGAGCAGTACTTC	CASSVQGAYEQYF
TRBJ2-2	NA	TRBV7-9	NA	TGTGCCAGCAGCCCCCGACAGACCGGGGAGCTGTTTTTT	CASSPRQTGELFF
TRBJ2-3	NA	TRBV11-3	NA	TGTGCAAAGGGCCCCCACAGTCCCACAGATACGCAGTATTTT	CAKGPHSPTDTQYF
TRBJ2-7	TRBD1	TRBV19	NA	TGTGCCAGTACCTCCCCAGGGACAGGTTTTCACGAGCAGTACTTC	CASTSPGTGFHEQYF
TRBJ2-2	TRBD1	TRBV5-6	once	TGTGCCAGCAGCCCCGGACAGGGCACCGGGGAGCTGTTTTTT	CASSPGQGTGELFF
TRBJ1-2	TRBD1	TRBV7-2	NA	TGTGCCAGCAGCACCGGAGGACAGGGCTATAACTATGGCTACACCTTC	CASSTGGQGYNYGYTF
TRBJ1-3	NA	TRBV6-5	NA	TGTGCCAGCAGTTACTCGGGGGAACCTGGAAACACCATATATTTT	CASSYSGEPGNTIYF
TRBJ1-2	NA	TRBV28	few	TGTGCCAGCAGTTCCTTGGACAGCTATGGCTACACCTTC	CASSSLDSYGYTF
TRBJ2-1	NA	TRBV7-9	few	TGTGCCAGCAGCTTAAGGGCCGGGACGGCCTACAATGAGCAGTTCTTC	CASSLRAGTAYNEQFF
TRBJ2-4	NA	TRBV5-4	once	TGTGCCAGCAGCCCCGGTGGGGGGGCAACCAAAAACATTCAGTACTTC	CASSPGGGATKNIQYF
TRBJ1-6	NA	TRBV6-5	once	TGTGCCAGCAGCGACAGGTATAATTCACCCCTCCACTTT	CASSDRYNSPLHF
TRBJ2-7	TRBD1	TRBV2	NA	TGTGCCAGCAATAGGGACAGGGGGAGCTACGAGCAGTACTTC	CASNRDRGSYEQYF
TRBJ1-2	TRBD1	TRBV5-4	NA	TGTGCCAGCAGTTTTAAACAGGGGGCAGGTGGCTACACCTTC	CASSFKQGAGGYTF
TRBJ2-4	NA	TRBV10-1	NA	TGCGCCAGCAGTAGGGGTCTCGGGGACATTCAGTACTTC	CASSRGLGDIQYF
TRBJ2-7	NA	TRBV20-1	few	TGCAGTGCCCAACTAGTCTACGAGCAGTACTTC	CSAQLVYEQYF
TRBJ1-6	NA	TRBV21-1	NA	TGTGCCAGCAGCAAATATGGTCTTTCGGGGCAGGGGAGCTCCTATAATTCACCCCTCCACTTT	CASSKYGLSGQGSSYNSPLHF
TRBJ1-1	TRBD1	TRBV16	many	TGTGCCAGCAGCCAGCAGGGGGCAAACACTGAAGCTTTCTTT	CASSQQGANTEAFF
TRBJ1-5	NA	TRBV6-1	NA	TGTGCCAGCAGTGGGCCCACCGGGACACCTAATCAGCCCCAGCATTTT	CASSGPTGTPNQPQHF
TRBJ2-2	NA	TRBV10-3	NA	TGTGCCATCAGTGATTCATCCGACTACCGGGAGCTGTTTTTT	CAISDSSDYRELFF
TRBJ1-1	TRBD1	TRBV6-1	NA	TGTGCCAGCAGTCCTTACAGGGGCCAGAACACTGAAGCTTTCTTT	CASSPYRGQNTEAFF
TRBJ2-1	TRBD2	TRBV2	NA	TGTGCCAGCATACGCTTCCAGGGACTAGCGGGGAGGGCCTACAATGAGCAGTTCTTC	CASIRFQGLAGRAYNEQFF
TRBJ1-3	NA	TRBV28	NA	TGTGCCACCGGCCGCCCAGTCCCGAGGCGGAGGTCCAACACCATATATTTT	CATGRPVPRRRSNTIYF
TRBJ1-2	TRBD1	TRBV6-1	NA	TGTGCCAGCAGTCCAACAGGGGAGGCCTATGGCTACACCTTC	CASSPTGEAYGYTF
TRBJ1-2	NA	TRBV7-8	NA	TGTGCCAGCAGCTTAGTAGGGGTAAAGGGCTCTGGCTACACCTTC	CASSLVGVKGSGYTF
TRBJ1-3	NA	TRBV5-4	few	TGTGCCAGCAGATCGGGGGGAAACTCTGGAAACACCATATATTTT	CASRSGGNSGNTIYF
TRBJ2-3	NA	TRBV18	NA	TGTGCCAGCTCACCGGTGGAGGGGGATAACACGCAGTATTTT	CASSPVEGDNTQYF
TRBJ2-5	TRBD1	TRBV5-1	few	TGCGCCAGCAGCTCCGGACAGGGTTCCGAGACCCAGTACTTC	CASSSGQGSETQYF
TRBJ1-2	TRBD1	TRBV9	NA	TGTGCCAGCAGCGTTGGGGACAGAACGAACTATGGCTACACCTTC	CASSVGDRTNYGYTF
TRBJ1-2	NA	TRBV25-1	NA	TGTGCCAGCAGTTCCGGTGGCGGCTACACCTTC	CASSSGGGYTF
TRBJ1-3	NA	TRBV7-9	NA	TGTGCCAGCAGCGCCTCCCGACGAGACTCTGGAAACACCATATATTTT	CASSASRRDSGNTIYF
TRBJ2-7	NA	TRBV7-2	NA	TGTGCCAGCAGCACAACTAGGACGGCGGGCACCTACGAGCAGTACTTC	CASSTTRTAGTYEQYF
TRBJ1-1	NA	TRBV6-1	NA	TGTGCCAGCAGTGTTAAGGGGGGCACTGAAGCTTTCTTT	CASSVKGGTEAFF